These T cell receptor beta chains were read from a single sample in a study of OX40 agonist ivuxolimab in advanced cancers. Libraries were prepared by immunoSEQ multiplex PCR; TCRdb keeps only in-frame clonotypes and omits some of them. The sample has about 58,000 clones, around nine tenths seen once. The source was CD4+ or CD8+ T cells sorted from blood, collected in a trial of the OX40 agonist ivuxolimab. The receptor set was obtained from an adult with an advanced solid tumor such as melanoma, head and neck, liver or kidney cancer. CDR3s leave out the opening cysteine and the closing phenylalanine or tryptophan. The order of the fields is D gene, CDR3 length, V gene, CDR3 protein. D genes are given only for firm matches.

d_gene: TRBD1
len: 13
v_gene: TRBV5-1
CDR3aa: ASSPGDRASNIQY

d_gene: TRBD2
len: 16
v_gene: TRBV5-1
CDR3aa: ASSELAGGPSGANVLT

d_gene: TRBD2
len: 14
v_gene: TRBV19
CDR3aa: ASSRTSGRLVLEQY

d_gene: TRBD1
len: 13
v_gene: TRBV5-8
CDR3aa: ASSRQGAGTDTQY

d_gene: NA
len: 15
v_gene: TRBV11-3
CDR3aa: ASSLGMGRTGYNEQF

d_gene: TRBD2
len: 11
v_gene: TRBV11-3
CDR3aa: ASSFLAGAEQY

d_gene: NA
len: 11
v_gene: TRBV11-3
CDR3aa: ASSLLQGETQY

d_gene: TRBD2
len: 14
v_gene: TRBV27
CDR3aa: ASSHQGLAPSYEQY

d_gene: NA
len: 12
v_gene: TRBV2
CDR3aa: ASIKGTRNSPLH

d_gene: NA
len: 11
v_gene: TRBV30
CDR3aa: AWSVGFLGGYT

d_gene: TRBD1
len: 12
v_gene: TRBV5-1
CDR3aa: ASSWDRGFYEQY

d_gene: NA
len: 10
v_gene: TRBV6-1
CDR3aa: ASSEYEENQY

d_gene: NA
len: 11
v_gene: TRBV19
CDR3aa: ASRTIMNTEAF

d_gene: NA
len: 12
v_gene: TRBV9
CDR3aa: ASSVVGTGDEQF

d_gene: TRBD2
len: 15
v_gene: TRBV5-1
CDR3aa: ASSLNSEASGLYEQY

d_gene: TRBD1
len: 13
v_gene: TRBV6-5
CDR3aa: ASHTGQVSYNEQF

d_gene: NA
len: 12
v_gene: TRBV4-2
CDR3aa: ASSQESSGNTIY

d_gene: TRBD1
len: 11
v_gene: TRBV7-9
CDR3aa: ASSLGTQGAYT

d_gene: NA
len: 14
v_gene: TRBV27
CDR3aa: ASNSRGDGLAREQY